Shown below are 23 T cell receptor beta chains from a single sample sequenced in a study of cytomegalovirus exposure and HLA in healthy donors. 13 Jbeta primers and 60 Vbeta primers were used for the PCR. TCRdb's table, derived via immunoSEQ multiplex PCR, lists solely in-frame clones and lacks some. The sample records 120,000 to 150,000 clones, 60% to 85% being singletons. Sequencing was performed on PBMCs. Every receptor here comes from a man aged 40-49 years in good health and CMV-seropositive.

The chain carries TRBV7-8 and TRBJ2-2; 11 positions match TRBD2. This CDR3 is built from 16 residues. CDR1 SGHVS and CDR2 FQNEAQ come from the germline V gene. Trimming at V came to 1 base and at J to 5 bases, leaving 3 bases not matched to a gene. The CDR3 DNA follows: TGTGCCAGCAGCTTAGGACTAGCGGGATTTACCGGGGAGCTGTTTTTT. Its protein is CASSLGLAGFTGELFF.

This clone is labeled medium-sized. The chain combines TRBV5-4 with TRBJ2-3; TRBD2 might be the D (5 bases). CDR3 length: 14 amino acids. The V and J ends lost 4 bases and 6 bases respectively, with 15 bases between them. The V gene's germline CDR1 is SGHNT and CDR2 YYREEE (reference sequence). The CDR3 sequence: CASSLGLSSDTQYF. In DNA form, the CDR3 reads TGTGCCAGCAGCCTCGGACTGTCCTCGGATACGCAGTATTTT.

This rearrangement joins TRBV28 to TRBJ1-2, with D possibly being TRBD1 (5 bases). Germline lookup yields CDR1 MDHEN and CDR2 SYDVKM. The CDR3 loop spans 12 amino acids. V was cut by 4 bases and J by 7 bases, with 10 bases left in between. CDR3 amino acids: CASSSRVGGYTF. The CDR3 DNA sequence: TGTGCCAGCAGTTCCAGGGTGGGTGGCTACACCTTC.

The CDR3: CASRAKVGRNEKLFF. The CDR3 DNA is TGTGCCAGCAGAGCCAAGGTGGGCCGAAATGAAAAACTGTTTTTT. The rearrangement links TRBV28 to TRBJ1-4; no clear D gene. Germline loops: CDR1 MDHEN, CDR2 SYDVKM. CDR3 length: 15 residues. Trimming stripped 6 bases from V and 5 bases from J, with 16 bases between. The complete variable domain, with remaining parts taken from reference TRBV28 and TRBJ1-4, reads DVKVTQSSRYLVKRTGEKVFLECVQDMDHENMFWYRQDPGLGLRLIYFSYDVKMKEKGDIPEGYSVSREKKERFSLILESASTNQTSMYLCASRAKVGRNEKLFFGSGTQLSVL.

This chain connects TRBV19 to TRBJ2-2, with 7 bases matching TRBD2. CDR1 and CDR2 from the germline V gene are LNHDA and SQIVND (reference sequence). Trimming removed 5 bases from V and 5 bases from J; junction bases left unmatched: 8. The CDR3 runs to 15 residues. The CDR3 bases are TGTGCCAGTAGTCCCAGCGGGATCCAAACCGGGGAGCTGTTTTTT. Protein product: CASSPSGIQTGELFF.

The chain couples TRBV11-2 to TRBJ2-6, with 9 bases lining up with TRBD1. This CDR3 comprises 17 residues. V lost 4 bases to trimming and J lost 3 bases; unmatched junction nucleotides: 7. Germline CDR1 and CDR2: SGHAT and FQNNGV. The chain's CDR3 is CASSSLQGAYGANVLTF. Here the CDR3 DNA reads TGTGCCAGCAGCTCTCTACAGGGGGCGTATGGGGCCAACGTCCTGACTTTC. The full variable domain, rest sourced from reference TRBV11-2 and TRBJ2-6, is EAGVAQSPRYKIIEKRQSVAFWCNPISGHATLYWYQQILGQGPKLLIQFQNNGVVDDSQLPKDRFSAERLKGVDSTLKIQPAKLEDSAVYLCASSSLQGAYGANVLTFGAGSRLTVL.

J is TRBJ2-2 and V is TRBV5-1; no firm D call. V was pared by 0 bases and J by 6 bases, with 6 bases between. CDR3 length equals 13 residues. From germline, CDR1 is SGHRS and CDR2 YFSETQ. The DNA for the CDR3 is TGCGCCAGCAGCTTGGACTCCGCCGGGGAGCTGTTTTTT. Its translation: CASSLDSAGELFF.

This chain connects TRBV6-1 to TRBJ2-3; a weak D match, TRBD1 (6 bases). The CDR3 consists of 13 residues. The V end lost 6 bases, the J end lost 8 bases, and 15 bases lay between the germline ends. Germline V gene lookup returns CDR1 MNHNS and CDR2 SASEGT. CDR3 nucleotide sequence: TGTGCCAGCAGAATACCTATAGGGGGTACGCAGTATTTT. This encodes CASRIPIGGTQYF.

The chain has TRBV28 and TRBJ1-2; D possibly corresponds to TRBD1 (5 bases). V shed 5 bases and J shed 3 bases, with 19 bases lying between them. The CDR3 spans 16 residues. Germline-derived CDR1 and CDR2 are MDHEN and SYDVKM. The CDR3 loop reads CASSNQRGGGHYGYTF. Here the CDR3 DNA reads TGTGCCAGCAGTAACCAAAGGGGAGGAGGTCACTATGGCTACACCTTC.

The gene calls are TRBV19 and TRBJ1-5, with TRBD1 identical over 7 bases. The CDR3 length is 14 residues. V gave up 4 bases and J gave up 4 bases; unmatched junction bases: 4. Germline V gene lookup returns CDR1 LNHDA and CDR2 SQIVND (reference sequence). This CDR3 reads CASSTRGANQPQHF. The CDR3, as DNA: TGTGCCAGTAGTACCAGGGGGGCAAATCAGCCCCAGCATTTT.

The genes are TRBV30 and TRBJ1-1; the match to TRBD1 covers 8 bases. The V segment lost 3 bases and the J segment 0 bases; nucleotides outside the gene matches: 6. Germline CDR1 reads GTSNPN; CDR2 reads SVGIG (reference sequence). The CDR3 consists of 15 residues. In nucleotides, the CDR3 is TGTGCCTGGAGAAGACAGGGGCCAGTGAACACTGAAGCTTTCTTT. Protein: CAWRRQGPVNTEAFF. The whole variable domain, filled in from reference TRBV30 and TRBJ1-1, reads SQTIHQWPATLVQPVGSPLSLECTVEGTSNPNLYWYRQAAGRGLQLLFYSVGIGQISSEVPQNLSASRPQDRQFILSSKKLLLSDSGFYLCAWRRQGPVNTEAFFGQGTRLTVV.

The rearrangement uses TRBV30 and TRBJ2-5; D is undetermined. Trimming stripped 3 bases from V and 4 bases from J, with 9 bases between. CDR1 and CDR2 (germline): GTSNPN, SVGIG (reference sequence). The CDR3 is 12 residues long. The CDR3 protein is CAWRLSGETQYF. The CDR3 DNA follows: TGTGCCTGGAGGCTCTCGGGAGAGACCCAGTACTTC.

This sequence joins TRBV27 and TRBJ2-3; D possibly corresponds to TRBD2 (6 bases). The V end was cut by 3 bases, the J end by 3 bases, with 10 bases between. Germline V gene sequence: CDR1 MNHEY, CDR2 SMNVEV (reference sequence). The CDR3 consists of 14 residues. This CDR3 reads CASSFELATDTQYF. The DNA for the CDR3 is TGTGCCAGCAGTTTTGAGCTAGCGACAGATACGCAGTATTTT.

This chain joins TRBV23-1 and TRBJ2-1; 7 bases are shared with TRBD1. TRBV23-1 is marked as an open reading frame, function uncertain. This CDR3 is 17 amino acids long. J gave up 1 base and V 3 bases, and 9 bases lay outside the gene matches. This CDR3 is CASSHLGQPRSYNEQFF. In DNA, the CDR3 is TGCGCCAGCAGTCATTTGGGACAGCCAAGATCCTACAATGAGCAGTTCTTC.

This clone was seen just once. The chain combines TRBV4-1 with TRBJ1-3; 7 nucleotides match TRBD1. Germline CDR1 reads MGHRA; CDR2 reads YSYEKL. V was clipped by 2 bases and J by 0 bases; unmatched bases: 4. This CDR3 is built from 16 residues. The CDR3 DNA reads as TGCGCCAGCAGCCAAATGGGACAGAACTCTGGAAACACCATATATTTT. This encodes CASSQMGQNSGNTIYF.

The chain couples TRBV7-2 to TRBJ2-3; the match to TRBD2 covers 7 bases. J was trimmed by 8 bases and V by 5 bases; bases with no gene match: 10. This CDR3 spans 14 amino acids. The germline gives CDR1 SGHTA, CDR2 FQGNSA. The CDR3 DNA follows: TGTGCCAGCAGCCTTAGCGGGTCCTCAGGTACGCAGTATTTT. The encoded protein is CASSLSGSSGTQYF.

In its sample, this clone was seen once. The V gene is TRBV6-5, the J gene TRBJ1-3, with D perhaps matching TRBD1 (5 bases). V lost 4 bases and J lost 2, with 9 bases in between. The CDR3 covers 14 residues. CDR1 is MNHEY and CDR2 is SVGAGI in the germline V gene. CDR3 in amino acids: CASSSGLAGNTIYF. CDR3 nucleotide sequence: TGTGCCAGCAGTTCAGGGTTGGCTGGAAACACCATATATTTT.

The chain combines TRBV6-5 with TRBJ2-6; D is possibly TRBD1 (5 bases). Trimming removed 2 bases at V and 0 bases at J, with 5 bases between. CDR1 and CDR2 (germline): MNHEY, SVGAGI. CDR3 length equals 15 residues. The CDR3 loop is CASSYDSSGANVLTF. For the CDR3, the DNA is TGTGCCAGCAGTTACGACAGCTCTGGGGCCAACGTCCTGACTTTC.

The chain combines TRBV5-1 with TRBJ2-2; 7 positions agree with TRBD1. The CDR3 sequence is 19 residues long. After removal of 1 base from V and 7 bases from J, the junction contained 19 bases not matched to a gene. Per the germline V gene, CDR1 is SGHRS and CDR2 is YFSETQ. CDR3 DNA: TGCGCCAGCAGCTTGACCCCCCCGGGGACAGTATACAACCGCGGGGAGCTGTTTTTT. Protein sequence: CASSLTPPGTVYNRGELFF.

The chain carries TRBV7-9 and TRBJ1-5; D unclear. This CDR3 is built from 13 residues. Trimming removed 5 bases at V and 5 bases at J, with 10 bases between. Germline V lookup: CDR1 SEHNR, CDR2 FQNEAQ (reference sequence). The CDR3 bases are TGTGCCAGCAGCCAAGGGAGTGATCAGCCCCAGCATTTT. Translated, it gives CASSQGSDQPQHF.

The sample holds a few counts of this clone. This chain joins TRBV6-5 and TRBJ2-1, with D perhaps matching TRBD1 (6 bases). Per germline, CDR1 MNHEY and CDR2 SVGAGI. The CDR3 length is 14 residues. The V end lost 3 bases, the J end lost 9 bases, and 15 bases lay between the germline ends. This CDR3 is CASSYILPGAEQFF. The CDR3 nucleotides are TGTGCCAGCAGTTATATATTACCAGGGGCTGAGCAGTTCTTC.

This rearrangement joins TRBV10-1 to TRBJ1-5; 8 bases line up with TRBD1. The germline V gene has CDR1 WNHNN and CDR2 SYGVQD (reference sequence). This CDR3 region has 14 residues. The junction had 6 bases not matched to a gene; V was cut back by 7 bases and J by 4 bases. CDR3 in amino acids: CASKPGQDNQPQHF. The CDR3 nucleotides read TGCGCCAGCAAACCGGGACAGGATAATCAGCCCCAGCATTTT.

V usage is TRBV5-1 and J usage is TRBJ2-1; TRBD1 is a possible D gene (6 bases). V lost 0 bases and J lost 7, with 8 bases in between. Germline V lookup: CDR1 SGHRS, CDR2 YFSETQ. This CDR3 contains 13 residues. CDR3 nucleotide sequence: TGCGCCAGCAGCTTGGCCAGGGGAAATGAGCAGTTCTTC. Translated: CASSLARGNEQFF.